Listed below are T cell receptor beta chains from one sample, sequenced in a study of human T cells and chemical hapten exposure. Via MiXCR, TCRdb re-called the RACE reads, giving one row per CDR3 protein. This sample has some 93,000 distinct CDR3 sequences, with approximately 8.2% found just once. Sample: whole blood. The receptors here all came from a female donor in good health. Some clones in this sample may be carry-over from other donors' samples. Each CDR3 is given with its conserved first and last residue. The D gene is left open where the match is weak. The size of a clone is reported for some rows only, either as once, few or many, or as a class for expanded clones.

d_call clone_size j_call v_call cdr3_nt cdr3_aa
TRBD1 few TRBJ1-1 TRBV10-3 TGTGCCATCAGTGACTCCATGGACAGGGTAACTGAAGCTTTCTTT CAISDSMDRVTEAFF
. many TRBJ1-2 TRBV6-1 TGTGCCAGCAGTGAAGTACGACGGAACTATGGCTACACCTTC CASSEVRRNYGYTF
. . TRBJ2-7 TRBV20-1 TGCAGTGCACCACTAAAACGCACCTACGAGCAGTACTTC CSAPLKRTYEQYF
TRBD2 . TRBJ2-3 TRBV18 TGTGCCAGCTCACCTAGCGGGCCAGGAGATACGCAGTATTTT CASSPSGPGDTQYF
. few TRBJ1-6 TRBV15 TGTGCCACCAGCGGAATAGGGGGGCAGTCACCCCTCCACTTT CATSGIGGQSPLHF
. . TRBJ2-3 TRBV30 TGTGCCTGGAATTCGGGGACTAGCACAGATACGCAGTATTTT CAWNSGTSTDTQYF
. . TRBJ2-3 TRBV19 TGTGCCAGTACTTGGACAGTAGCTAGCACAGATACGCAGTATTTT CASTWTVASTDTQYF
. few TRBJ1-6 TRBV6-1 TGTGCCAGCAGTGATCAGGAGACCTATAATTCACCCCTCCACTTT CASSDQETYNSPLHF
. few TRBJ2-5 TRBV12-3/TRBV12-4 TGTGCCAGCACTCGAATAGGGCACCAAGAGACCCAGTACTTC CASTRIGHQETQYF
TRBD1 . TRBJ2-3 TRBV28 TGTGCCAGCAGCCCGGGACAGGCTTTAGCAGATACGCAGTATTTT CASSPGQALADTQYF
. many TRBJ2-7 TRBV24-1 TGTGCCACCAGTGATTTCAACGAGCAGTACTTC CATSDFNEQYF
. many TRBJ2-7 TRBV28 TGTGCCAGCTGTTCGGGGGCGAGGGAGCAGTACTTC CASCSGAREQYF
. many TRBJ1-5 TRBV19 TGTGCCAGTAGTATTTTTGCTGATAGCAATCAGCCCCAGCATTTT CASSIFADSNQPQHF
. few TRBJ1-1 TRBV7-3 TGTGCCAGCAGTTCCGACTCTTTGAACACTGAAGCTTTCTTT CASSSDSLNTEAFF
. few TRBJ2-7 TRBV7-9 TGTGCCAGCAGCGTTACAGCCTACGAGCAGTACTTC CASSVTAYEQYF
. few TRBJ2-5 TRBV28 TGTGCCAGCGGCTCTGGCGGCCTGGACCAAGAGACCCAGTACTTC CASGSGGLDQETQYF
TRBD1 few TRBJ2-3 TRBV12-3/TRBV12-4 TGTGCCAGCAGCCCGAACCCGGGACAGGGACCAGATACGCAGTATTTT CASSPNPGQGPDTQYF
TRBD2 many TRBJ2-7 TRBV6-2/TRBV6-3 TGTGCCAGCAGACCTCATCTGCGGGAGGGGGTCTACGAGCAGTACTTC CASRPHLREGVYEQYF